Listed below are T cell receptor beta chains from one sample, sequenced in a study of T cell responses to AZD1222 COVID-19 vaccine. Some clones are missing from TCRdb's copy, which holds only in-frame ones; the method was immunoSEQ multiplex PCR. The sample includes under 30,000 clones, around 92% of them seen just once. Source: peripheral blood, taken 28 days after the second AZD1222 dose. Every receptor here comes from an adult who received the AZD1222 COVID-19 vaccine. The CDR3 runs from the conserved cysteine through the conserved F or W. A D gene is named only where the DNA matches it firmly. Clone size is not always given. Where it is, it says once, few, many or a class for expanded clones.

j_call: TRBJ2-5; clone_size: NA; d_call: NA; v_call: TRBV7-2; cdr3_aa: CASSFGRGLETQYF; cdr3_nt: TGTGCCAGCAGCTTTGGCCGGGGGTTGGAGACCCAGTACTTC
j_call: TRBJ2-5; clone_size: NA; d_call: NA; v_call: TRBV24-1; cdr3_aa: CATSVGRAQETQYF; cdr3_nt: TGTGCCACCAGCGTGGGGCGGGCCCAAGAGACCCAGTACTTC
j_call: TRBJ1-3; clone_size: once; d_call: NA; v_call: TRBV7-9; cdr3_aa: CASSLASGNNPGNTIYF; cdr3_nt: TGTGCCAGCAGCTTAGCGTCAGGGAATAATCCTGGAAACACCATATATTTT
j_call: TRBJ2-7; clone_size: NA; d_call: NA; v_call: TRBV7-2; cdr3_aa: CASSLWTKGTEQYF; cdr3_nt: TGTGCCAGCAGCTTATGGACGAAAGGAACCGAGCAGTACTTC
j_call: TRBJ2-2; clone_size: NA; d_call: NA; v_call: TRBV4-1; cdr3_aa: CASSQADLGGELFF; cdr3_nt: TGCGCCAGCAGCCAGGCAGACTTGGGCGGGGAGCTGTTTTTT
j_call: TRBJ2-7; clone_size: NA; d_call: TRBD1; v_call: TRBV13; cdr3_aa: CASSRPGQRYEQYF; cdr3_nt: TGTGCCAGCAGCCGTCCGGGACAGAGGTACGAGCAGTACTTC
j_call: TRBJ1-6; clone_size: NA; d_call: TRBD1; v_call: TRBV7-9; cdr3_aa: CASSLTGSSPLHF; cdr3_nt: TGTGCCAGCAGCCTGACAGGGTCCTCACCCCTCCACTTT
j_call: TRBJ2-1; clone_size: NA; d_call: TRBD2; v_call: TRBV20-1; cdr3_aa: CSASTSGEQFF; cdr3_nt: TGCAGTGCCAGTACTAGCGGAGAGCAGTTCTTC
j_call: TRBJ1-3; clone_size: NA; d_call: NA; v_call: TRBV3-1/TRBV3-2; cdr3_aa: CASSRQQSGRSHSGNTIYF; cdr3_nt: TGTGCCAGCAGCCGGCAACAATCAGGCAGGTCCCACTCTGGAAACACCATATATTTT
j_call: TRBJ2-5; clone_size: NA; d_call: NA; v_call: TRBV5-1; cdr3_aa: CASSLTGLRETQYF; cdr3_nt: TGCGCCAGCAGTCTAACAGGGCTGCGAGAGACCCAGTACTTC
j_call: TRBJ2-5; clone_size: NA; d_call: TRBD2; v_call: TRBV28; cdr3_aa: CASSPRRASGGKETQYF; cdr3_nt: TGTGCCAGCAGTCCAAGGCGTGCTAGCGGGGGGAAGGAGACCCAGTACTTC
j_call: TRBJ2-1; clone_size: NA; d_call: NA; v_call: TRBV21-1; cdr3_aa: CASSSWRGVEDEQFF; cdr3_nt: TGTGCCAGCAGCAGTTGGCGGGGCGTGGAGGATGAGCAGTTCTTC
j_call: TRBJ2-4; clone_size: once; d_call: NA; v_call: TRBV7-9; cdr3_aa: CASSSQGPKNIQYF; cdr3_nt: TGTGCCAGCAGCTCGCAGGGACCCAAAAACATTCAGTACTTC
j_call: TRBJ2-3; clone_size: NA; d_call: NA; v_call: TRBV10-3; cdr3_aa: CAISESTWAVTDTQYF; cdr3_nt: TGTGCCATCAGTGAGTCCACGTGGGCGGTCACAGATACGCAGTATTTT
j_call: TRBJ1-4; clone_size: once; d_call: NA; v_call: TRBV7-9; cdr3_aa: CASSLSREEKLFF; cdr3_nt: TGTGCCAGCAGCTTAAGTCGCGAGGAAAAACTGTTTTTT
j_call: TRBJ1-4; clone_size: NA; d_call: NA; v_call: TRBV6-5; cdr3_aa: CASSPLLHVEKLFF; cdr3_nt: TGTGCCAGCAGTCCATTGCTCCATGTTGAAAAACTGTTTTTT
j_call: TRBJ2-7; clone_size: NA; d_call: TRBD2; v_call: TRBV9; cdr3_aa: CASSVEAVRTSGRCDSYEQYF; cdr3_nt: TGTGCCAGCAGCGTAGAAGCGGTAAGGACTAGCGGGAGGTGCGACTCCTACGAGCAGTACTTC
j_call: TRBJ1-1; clone_size: once; d_call: NA; v_call: TRBV7-2; cdr3_aa: CASSSLSLGNTEAFF; cdr3_nt: TGTGCCAGCAGCTCCCTAAGCTTGGGGAACACTGAAGCTTTCTTT
j_call: TRBJ2-5; clone_size: NA; d_call: TRBD2; v_call: TRBV28; cdr3_aa: CASSFAGGIETQYF; cdr3_nt: TGTGCCAGCAGTTTCGCGGGAGGGATAGAGACCCAGTACTTC
j_call: TRBJ2-1; clone_size: NA; d_call: TRBD2; v_call: TRBV28; cdr3_aa: CASSWGLVGNEQFF; cdr3_nt: TGTGCCAGCAGCTGGGGACTAGTAGGTAATGAGCAGTTCTTC
j_call: TRBJ1-1; clone_size: NA; d_call: TRBD1; v_call: TRBV7-3; cdr3_aa: CASSLIGQGTAFF; cdr3_nt: TGTGCCAGCAGCTTAATCGGACAGGGAACAGCTTTCTTT
j_call: TRBJ2-7; clone_size: NA; d_call: NA; v_call: TRBV7-2; cdr3_aa: CASSGSGSTYEQYF; cdr3_nt: TGTGCCAGCAGCGGGTCCGGATCTACCTACGAGCAGTACTTC
j_call: TRBJ1-4; clone_size: NA; d_call: TRBD1; v_call: TRBV30; cdr3_aa: CAWSVHRGQGRKLFF; cdr3_nt: TGTGCCTGGAGTGTACATCGGGGACAGGGACGAAAACTGTTTTTT
j_call: TRBJ2-3; clone_size: NA; d_call: TRBD2; v_call: TRBV6-2/TRBV6-3; cdr3_aa: CASSYSGLAGFTDTQYF; cdr3_nt: TGTGCCAGCAGTTACTCCGGACTAGCGGGTTTCACAGATACGCAGTATTTT
j_call: TRBJ1-3; clone_size: once; d_call: NA; v_call: TRBV7-8; cdr3_aa: CASSLRTARGNTIYF; cdr3_nt: TGTGCCAGCAGCTTAAGGACAGCTAGAGGAAACACCATATATTTT
j_call: TRBJ2-5; clone_size: NA; d_call: TRBD2; v_call: TRBV4-3; cdr3_aa: CASSQEGSGRETQYF; cdr3_nt: TGCGCCAGCAGCCAAGAAGGCAGCGGGAGAGAGACCCAGTACTTC